This T cell receptor (beta chain) emerged from a study of cytomegalovirus exposure and HLA in healthy donors. Study as a whole: Earlier sequencing of some 170 million T cells yielded 120 million or so unique TCR beta sequences. Notes on the study in general: The authors judged a highly shared variant cluster likely a sequencing artifact. Later on, an analysis showed TCR association rates differing by HLA locus, with DRB1 the most and HLA-C the fewest.

PCR involved 60 Vbeta and 13 Jbeta primers. Libraries were prepared by immunoSEQ multiplex PCR; TCRdb keeps only in-frame clonotypes and omits some of them. The data contain 140,000 to 150,000 clones, roughly 80% of them singletons. As to this clone: Its antigen remains unknown.

This CDR3 is 15 amino acids long. Per the germline V gene, CDR1 is LNHDA and CDR2 is SQIVND (reference sequence). V lost 5 bases to trimming and J lost 0 bases; unmatched junction nucleotides: 6. The sequenced sample consisted of PBMCs. This sequence originates from a female donor in good health and CMV-seronegative. The chain employs TRBV19 and TRBJ1-2; 7 nucleotides align to TRBD1. For the CDR3, the DNA is TGTGCCAGTAGTGTCACAGGGGCCCCTAACTATGGCTACACCTTC. Translated, it gives CASSVTGAPNYGYTF.